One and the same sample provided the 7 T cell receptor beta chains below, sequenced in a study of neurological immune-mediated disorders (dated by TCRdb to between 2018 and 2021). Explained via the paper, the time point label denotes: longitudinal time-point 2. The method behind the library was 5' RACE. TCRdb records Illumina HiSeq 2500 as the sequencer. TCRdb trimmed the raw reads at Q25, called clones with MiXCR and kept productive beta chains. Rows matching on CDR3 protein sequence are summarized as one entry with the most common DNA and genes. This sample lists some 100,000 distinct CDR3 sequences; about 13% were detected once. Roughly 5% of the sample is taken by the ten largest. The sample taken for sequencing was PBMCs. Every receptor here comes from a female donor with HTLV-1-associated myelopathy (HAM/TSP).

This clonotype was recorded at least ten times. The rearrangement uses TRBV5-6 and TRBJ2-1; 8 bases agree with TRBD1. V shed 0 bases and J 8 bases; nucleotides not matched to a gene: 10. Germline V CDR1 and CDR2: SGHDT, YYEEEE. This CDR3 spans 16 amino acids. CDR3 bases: TGTGCCAGCAGCTTGGCCCTAGCAGGGGGCAGGGATGAGCAGTTCTTC. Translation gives CASSLALAGGRDEQFF.

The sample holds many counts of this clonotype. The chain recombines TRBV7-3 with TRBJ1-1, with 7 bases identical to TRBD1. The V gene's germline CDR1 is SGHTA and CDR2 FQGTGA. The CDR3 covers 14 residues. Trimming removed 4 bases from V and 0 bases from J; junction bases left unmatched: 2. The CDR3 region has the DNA TGTGCCAGCAGCTCGGACAGGTTGAACACTGAAGCTTTCTTT. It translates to CASSSDRLNTEAFF.

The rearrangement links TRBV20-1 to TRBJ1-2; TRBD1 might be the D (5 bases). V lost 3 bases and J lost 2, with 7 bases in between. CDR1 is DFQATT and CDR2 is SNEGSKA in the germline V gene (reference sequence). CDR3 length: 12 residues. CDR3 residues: CSASRGNYGYTF. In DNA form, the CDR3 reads TGCAGTGCTAGTCGGGGGAACTATGGCTACACCTTC.

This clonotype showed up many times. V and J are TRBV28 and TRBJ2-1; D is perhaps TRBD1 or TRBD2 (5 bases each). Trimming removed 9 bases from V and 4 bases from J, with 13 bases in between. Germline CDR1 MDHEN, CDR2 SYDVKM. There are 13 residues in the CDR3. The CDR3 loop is CASAGTDYNEQFF. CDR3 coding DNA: TGTGCCAGTGCCGGGACGGATTACAATGAGCAGTTCTTC.

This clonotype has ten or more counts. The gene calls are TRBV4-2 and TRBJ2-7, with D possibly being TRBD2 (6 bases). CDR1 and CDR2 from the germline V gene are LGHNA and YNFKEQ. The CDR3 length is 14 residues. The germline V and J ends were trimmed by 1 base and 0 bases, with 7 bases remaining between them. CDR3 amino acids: CASSQGRVSYEQYF. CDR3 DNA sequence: TGTGCCAGCAGCCAAGGGAGGGTCTCCTACGAGCAGTACTTC.

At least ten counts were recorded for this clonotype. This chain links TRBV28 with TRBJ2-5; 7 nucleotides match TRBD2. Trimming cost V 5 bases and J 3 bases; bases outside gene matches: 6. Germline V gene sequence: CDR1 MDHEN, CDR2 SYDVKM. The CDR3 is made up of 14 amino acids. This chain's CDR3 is CASSRLSGEETQYF. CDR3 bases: TGTGCCAGCAGTCGACTGAGCGGGGAAGAGACCCAGTACTTC. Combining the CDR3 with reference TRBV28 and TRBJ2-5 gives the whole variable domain DVKVTQSSRYLVKRTGEKVFLECVQDMDHENMFWYRQDPGLGLRLIYFSYDVKMKEKGDIPEGYSVSREKKERFSLILESASTNQTSMYLCASSRLSGEETQYFGPGTRLLVL.

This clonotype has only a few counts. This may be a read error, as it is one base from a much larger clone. CDR3: CAINRLRTSTQYF. In DNA, the CDR3 is TGTGCCATCAATCGACTAAGGACTAGTACGCAGTATTTT. J is TRBJ2-3 and V is TRBV10-3, with TRBD2 matching 7 bases. Germline loops: CDR1 ENHRY, CDR2 SYGVKD. The V segment lost 7 bases and the J segment 8 bases; nucleotides outside the gene matches: 9. There are 13 residues in the CDR3.